The present T cell receptor beta chain was sequenced within a study of T cell repertoires in cytomegalovirus infection. Study overall: HLA-B-restricted CMV epitopes that are well studied were used alongside recently identified HLA-C-restricted ones. Carrying CMV and the relevant HLA type showed in public TCR beta signatures. Study outcomes and limitations: HLA-C-restricted CMV-specific TCR beta clonotypes prevailed in the ex vivo response. Cumulative frequency of public TCR beta families picked out carriers of CMV plus the relevant HLA.

TCRdb re-derived calls from the reads in MiXCR, one entry per CDR3 protein. Of 640,000 or so distinct CDR3 sequences listed, about 33% are singletons. Germline V CDR1 and CDR2: SNHLY, FYNNEI. V lost 5 bases and J 1 base, leaving 18 bases between the germline ends. The length of the CDR3 is 16 residues. About this clonotype: The target antigen is unknown.

Material: cultured PBMCs, obtained from culture after CMV antigen stimulation. J is TRBJ2-7 and V is TRBV2, with D perhaps matching TRBD2 (5 bases). This receptor was identified in a human donor in good health (CMV status not recorded). Some clones in this sample may be carry-over from other donors' samples. In nucleotides, the CDR3 is TGTGCCAGCAGTTCCCTGGTAGCGATCGGTTCCTACGAGCAGTACTTC. This encodes CASSSLVAIGSYEQYF.